This is a list of T cell receptor beta chains from one sample in a study of blood T cells in healthy people across ages. TCRdb re-called the 5' RACE reads with MiXCR, one entry per CDR3 protein. The profile shows 910,000 or so distinct CDR3 sequences, about 51% of them singletons. What was sequenced was blood. The source is a woman in her sixties in good health. Both conserved end residues are part of each CDR3. A clone size is listed for some rows: how often the clone was seen (once, few, many), or a class if it is expanded.

J,size,V,CDR3
TRBJ2-5,few,TRBV7-7,CASSRLGQGGETQYF
TRBJ2-6,.,TRBV27,CASLGLNSGANVLTF
TRBJ2-1,.,TRBV10-3,CAISESLGYEQFF
TRBJ2-5,.,TRBV6-2/TRBV6-3,CASSPTSVHRQYF
TRBJ2-7,.,TRBV21-1,CASTQYRGLHEQYF
TRBJ2-3,.,TRBV15,CATSRAGTGGSDTQYF
TRBJ2-5,.,TRBV5-6,CASSRPRLGGVQETQYF
TRBJ2-1,.,TRBV29-1,CSVTQREGTGYNEQFF
TRBJ1-2,few,TRBV12-3/TRBV12-4,CASSLRGGNYGYTF
TRBJ1-5,.,TRBV28,CASSSSATGSQHF
TRBJ1-4,.,TRBV28,CASSFGAGFEKLFF
TRBJ1-6,few,TRBV27,CASSPETGSNSPLHF
TRBJ2-7,.,TRBV7-2,CASMLRDRASYEQYF
TRBJ2-5,.,TRBV12-3/TRBV12-4,CASSRLGGAETQYF
TRBJ2-1,.,TRBV6-1,CASRGLAGKGSYNEQFF
TRBJ2-2,.,TRBV6-1,CASSEAPGFGELFF
TRBJ2-1,.,TRBV10-2,CASSTSGKNNEQFF
TRBJ2-3,.,TRBV20-1,CSARPGLPTDTQYF
TRBJ2-6,.,TRBV28,CASRFSASSGANVLTF
TRBJ2-3,.,TRBV28,CASSFPSGQYRSTDTQYF
TRBJ1-5,many,TRBV20-1,CSARDAGNNQPQHF
TRBJ2-7,.,TRBV12-3/TRBV12-4,CASGQGGSDEQYF
TRBJ2-5,.,TRBV7-9,CASSESQGTSETQYF
TRBJ2-7,.,TRBV12-3/TRBV12-4,CASSKTSGDYEQYF
TRBJ2-3,.,TRBV2,CASILRRPTPGTDTQYF
TRBJ2-3,once,TRBV20-1,CSASYSKDTQYF
TRBJ2-1,.,TRBV7-8,CASSFRARPLYEQFF
TRBJ2-3,.,TRBV7-2,CASSLGSRDRRLADTQYF
TRBJ2-7,.,TRBV7-2,CASSLVAGESYEQYF
TRBJ2-7,.,TRBV5-1,CASSFRDIAYEQYF
TRBJ2-3,.,TRBV3-1,CASSQGEGEGGSPYTDTQYF
TRBJ2-1,.,TRBV4-1,CASRHNLASGRHEQFF
TRBJ2-7,few,TRBV7-2,CASSRQGWDEQYF
TRBJ2-7,few,TRBV11-2,CASSSHSGSTYEQYF
TRBJ2-3,.,TRBV2,CASSRLASPDMQYF
TRBJ2-5,.,TRBV6-6,CASSATRRETQYF
TRBJ2-3,few,TRBV3-1,CASSQGGSTTDTQYF
TRBJ2-7,.,TRBV6-1,CASSEAQRGFSYEQYF
TRBJ2-7,.,TRBV10-2,CASSAGGAKYEQYF
TRBJ2-7,.,TRBV20-1,CSAPGGRPGEQYF
TRBJ2-5,.,TRBV7-2,CASRTGGAKETQYF
TRBJ2-1,.,TRBV3-1,CASSPIRVDGEQFF
TRBJ2-1,.,TRBV4-1,CASRPSTSGSLYNEQFF
TRBJ2-3,few,TRBV20-1,CSARDRPSLSFTDTQYF
TRBJ2-7,.,TRBV7-2,CASSPQRGATTEQYF
TRBJ2-1,.,TRBV9,CASRPLAFSYNEQFF
TRBJ2-5,few,TRBV20-1,CSAPRTGLETQYF
TRBJ2-7,few,TRBV5-1,CASSRTTTRGEQYF